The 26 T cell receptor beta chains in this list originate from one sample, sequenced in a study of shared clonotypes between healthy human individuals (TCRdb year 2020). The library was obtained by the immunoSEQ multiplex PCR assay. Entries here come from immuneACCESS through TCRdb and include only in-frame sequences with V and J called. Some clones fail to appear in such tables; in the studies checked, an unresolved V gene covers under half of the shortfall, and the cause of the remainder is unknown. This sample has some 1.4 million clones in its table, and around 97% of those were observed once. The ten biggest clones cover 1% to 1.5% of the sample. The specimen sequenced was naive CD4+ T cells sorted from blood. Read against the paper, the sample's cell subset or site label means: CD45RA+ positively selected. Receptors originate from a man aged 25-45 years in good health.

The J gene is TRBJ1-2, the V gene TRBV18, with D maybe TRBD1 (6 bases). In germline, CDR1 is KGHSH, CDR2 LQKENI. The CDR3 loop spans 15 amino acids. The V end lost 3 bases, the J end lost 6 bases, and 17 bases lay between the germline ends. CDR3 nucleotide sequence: TGTGCCAGCTCACCCAACAGGGAGAACATTAATGGCTACACCTTC. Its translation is CASSPNRENINGYTF.

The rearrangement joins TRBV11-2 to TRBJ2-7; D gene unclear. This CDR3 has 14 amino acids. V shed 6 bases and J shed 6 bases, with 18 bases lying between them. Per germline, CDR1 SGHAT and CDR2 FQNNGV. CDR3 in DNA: TGTGCCAGCAGTATAGGCGGTGTTGTTGCCGAGCAGTACTTC. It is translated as CASSIGGVVAEQYF. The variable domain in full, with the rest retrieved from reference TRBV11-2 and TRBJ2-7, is EAGVAQSPRYKIIEKRQSVAFWCNPISGHATLYWYQQILGQGPKLLIQFQNNGVVDDSQLPKDRFSAERLKGVDSTLKIQPAKLEDSAVYLCASSIGGVVAEQYFGPGTRLTVT.

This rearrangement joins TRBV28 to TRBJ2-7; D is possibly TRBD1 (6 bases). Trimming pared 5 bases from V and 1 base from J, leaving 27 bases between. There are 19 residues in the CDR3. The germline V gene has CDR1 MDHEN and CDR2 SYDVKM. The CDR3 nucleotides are TGTGCCAGCAGTCATGTCCCGCTACTCCGGGACACAGATTCCTACGAGCAGTACTTC. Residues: CASSHVPLLRDTDSYEQYF.

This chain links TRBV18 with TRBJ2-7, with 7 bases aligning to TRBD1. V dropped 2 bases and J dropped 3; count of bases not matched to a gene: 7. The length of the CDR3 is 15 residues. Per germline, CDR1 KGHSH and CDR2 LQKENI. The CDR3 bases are TGTGCCAGCTCACCAACCCCGGACAGGAGCTACGAGCAGTACTTC. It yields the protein CASSPTPDRSYEQYF.

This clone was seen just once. The CDR3 loop reads CASSLVYPEEQYF. CDR3 nucleotides: TGCGCCAGCAGCTTGGTATACCCCGAGGAGCAGTACTTC. The J gene is TRBJ2-7, the V gene TRBV5-1, with D unresolved. V was trimmed by 0 bases and J by 7 bases, leaving 11 bases between them. The V gene's germline CDR1 is SGHRS and CDR2 YFSETQ. CDR3 size: 13 residues. The full variable domain, in which reference TRBV5-1 and TRBJ2-7 provide the parts outside the CDR3, is KAGVTQTPRYLIKTRGQQVTLSCSPISGHRSVSWYQQTPGQGLQFLFEYFSETQRNKGNFPGRFSGRQFSNSRSEMNVSTLELGDSALYLCASSLVYPEEQYFGPGTRLTVT.

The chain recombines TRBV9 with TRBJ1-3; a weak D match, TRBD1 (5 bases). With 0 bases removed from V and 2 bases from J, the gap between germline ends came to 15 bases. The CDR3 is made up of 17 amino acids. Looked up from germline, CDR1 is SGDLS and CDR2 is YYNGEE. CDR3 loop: CASSVDWGPGTGNTIYF. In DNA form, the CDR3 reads TGTGCCAGCAGCGTAGATTGGGGCCCGGGGACTGGAAACACCATATATTTT.

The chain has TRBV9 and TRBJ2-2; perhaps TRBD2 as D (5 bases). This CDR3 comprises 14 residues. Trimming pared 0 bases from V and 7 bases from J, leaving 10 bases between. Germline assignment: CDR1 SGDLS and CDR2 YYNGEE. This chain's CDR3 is CASSVAGMLGELFF. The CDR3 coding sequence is TGTGCCAGCAGCGTAGCCGGGATGCTCGGGGAGCTGTTTTTT. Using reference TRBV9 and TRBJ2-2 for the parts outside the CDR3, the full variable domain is DSGVTQTPKHLITATGQRVTLRCSPRSGDLSVYWYQQSLDQGLQFLIQYYNGEERAKGNILERFSAQQFPDLHSELNLSSLELGDSALYFCASSVAGMLGELFFGEGSRLTVL.

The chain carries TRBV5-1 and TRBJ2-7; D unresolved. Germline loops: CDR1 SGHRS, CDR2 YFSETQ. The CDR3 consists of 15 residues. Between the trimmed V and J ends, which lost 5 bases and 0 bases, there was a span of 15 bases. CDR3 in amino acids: CASRAGAKYSYEQYF. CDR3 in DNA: TGCGCCAGCAGAGCTGGAGCGAAGTACTCCTACGAGCAGTACTTC.

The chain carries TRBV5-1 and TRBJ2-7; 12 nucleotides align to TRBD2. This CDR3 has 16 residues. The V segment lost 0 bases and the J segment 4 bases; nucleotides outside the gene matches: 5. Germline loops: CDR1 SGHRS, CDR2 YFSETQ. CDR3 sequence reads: CASSLGSSGRVYEQYF. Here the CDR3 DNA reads TGCGCCAGCAGCTTGGGGTCTAGCGGGAGGGTGTACGAGCAGTACTTC.

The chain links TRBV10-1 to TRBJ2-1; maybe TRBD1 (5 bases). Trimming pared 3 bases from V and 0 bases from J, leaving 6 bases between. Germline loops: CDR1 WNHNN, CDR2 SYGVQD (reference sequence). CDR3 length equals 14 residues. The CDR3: CASSEGVSYNEQFF. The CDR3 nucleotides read TGCGCCAGCAGTGAAGGGGTCTCCTACAATGAGCAGTTCTTC.

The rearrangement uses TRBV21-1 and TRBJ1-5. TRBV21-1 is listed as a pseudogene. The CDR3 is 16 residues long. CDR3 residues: CASSKKGEGSNQPQHF. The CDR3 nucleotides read TGTGCCAGCAGCAAAAAAGGGGAGGGAAGCAATCAGCCCCAGCATTTT.

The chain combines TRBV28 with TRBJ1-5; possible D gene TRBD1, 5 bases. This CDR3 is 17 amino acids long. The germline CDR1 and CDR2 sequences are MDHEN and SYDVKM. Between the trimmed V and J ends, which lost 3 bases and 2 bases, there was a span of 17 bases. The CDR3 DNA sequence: TGTGCCAGCAGTTTTACTCAGGATGGGGCGCGCAATCAGCCCCAGCATTTT. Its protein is CASSFTQDGARNQPQHF.

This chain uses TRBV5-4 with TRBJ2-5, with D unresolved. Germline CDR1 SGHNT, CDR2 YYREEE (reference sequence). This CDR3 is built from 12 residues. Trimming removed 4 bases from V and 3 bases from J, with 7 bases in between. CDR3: CASSKPEETQYF. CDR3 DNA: TGTGCCAGCAGCAAACCCGAAGAGACCCAGTACTTC.

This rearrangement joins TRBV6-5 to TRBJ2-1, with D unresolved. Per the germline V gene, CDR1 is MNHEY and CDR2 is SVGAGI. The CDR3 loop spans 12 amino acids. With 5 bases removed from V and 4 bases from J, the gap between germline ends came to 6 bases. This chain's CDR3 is CASSDQYNEQFF. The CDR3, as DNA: TGTGCCAGCAGTGATCAGTACAATGAGCAGTTCTTC.

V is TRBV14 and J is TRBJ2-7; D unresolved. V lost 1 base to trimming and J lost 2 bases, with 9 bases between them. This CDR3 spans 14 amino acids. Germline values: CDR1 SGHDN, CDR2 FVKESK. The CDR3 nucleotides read TGTGCCAGCAGCCAAGCCTTTCCTCCCTACGAGCAGTACTTC. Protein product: CASSQAFPPYEQYF.

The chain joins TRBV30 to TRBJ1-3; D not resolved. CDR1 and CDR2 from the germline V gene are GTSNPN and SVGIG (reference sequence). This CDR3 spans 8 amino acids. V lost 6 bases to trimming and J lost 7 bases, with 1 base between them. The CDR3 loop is CACNTIYF. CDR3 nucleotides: TGTGCCTGCAACACCATATATTTT.

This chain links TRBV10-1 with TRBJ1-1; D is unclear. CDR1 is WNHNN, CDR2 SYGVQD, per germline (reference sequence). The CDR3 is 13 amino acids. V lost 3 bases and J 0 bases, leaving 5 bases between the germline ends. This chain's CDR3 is CASSETMNTEAFF. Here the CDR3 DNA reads TGCGCCAGCAGTGAAACGATGAACACTGAAGCTTTCTTT.

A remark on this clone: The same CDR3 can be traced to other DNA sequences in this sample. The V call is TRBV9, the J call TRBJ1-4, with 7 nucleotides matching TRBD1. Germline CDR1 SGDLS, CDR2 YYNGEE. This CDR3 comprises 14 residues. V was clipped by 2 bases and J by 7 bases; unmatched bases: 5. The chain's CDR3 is CASSVAGGGEKLFF. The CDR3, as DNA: TGTGCCAGCAGCGTGGCAGGGGGAGGTGAAAAACTGTTTTTT. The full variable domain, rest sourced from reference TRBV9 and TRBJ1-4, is DSGVTQTPKHLITATGQRVTLRCSPRSGDLSVYWYQQSLDQGLQFLIQYYNGEERAKGNILERFSAQQFPDLHSELNLSSLELGDSALYFCASSVAGGGEKLFFGSGTQLSVL.

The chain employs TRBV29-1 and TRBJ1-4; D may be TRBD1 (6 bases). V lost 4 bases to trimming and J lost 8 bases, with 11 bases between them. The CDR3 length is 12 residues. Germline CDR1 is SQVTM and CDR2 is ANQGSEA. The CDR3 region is CSVAGDGEKLFF. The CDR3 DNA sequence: TGCAGCGTTGCAGGGGATGGCGAAAAACTGTTTTTT.

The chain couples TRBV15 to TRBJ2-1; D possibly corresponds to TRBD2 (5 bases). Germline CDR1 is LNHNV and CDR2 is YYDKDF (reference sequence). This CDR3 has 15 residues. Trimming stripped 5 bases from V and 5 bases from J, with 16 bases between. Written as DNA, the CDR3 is TGTGCCACCAGCCCCCTGAGGGAGCGAAACAATGAGCAGTTCTTC. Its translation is CATSPLRERNNEQFF.

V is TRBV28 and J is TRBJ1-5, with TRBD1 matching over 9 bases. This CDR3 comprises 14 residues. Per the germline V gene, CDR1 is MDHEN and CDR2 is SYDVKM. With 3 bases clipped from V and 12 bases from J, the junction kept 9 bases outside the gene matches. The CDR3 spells CASSFWDRVISQHF. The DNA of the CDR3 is TGTGCCAGCAGTTTTTGGGACAGGGTCATTAGCCAGCATTTT.

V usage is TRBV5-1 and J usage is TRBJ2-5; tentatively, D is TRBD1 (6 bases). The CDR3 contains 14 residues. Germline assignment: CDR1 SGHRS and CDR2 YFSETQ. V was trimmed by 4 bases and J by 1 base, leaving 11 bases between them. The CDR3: CASSPTGFQETQYF. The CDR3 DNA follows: TGCGCCAGCAGCCCGACAGGTTTCCAAGAGACCCAGTACTTC.

Here the CDR3 reads CASAPQGFNYEQYF. CDR3 bases: TGTGCCAGCGCTCCTCAGGGGTTCAACTACGAGCAGTACTTC. The V call is TRBV28, the J call TRBJ2-7; TRBD1 is a possible D gene (6 bases). The CDR3 is 14 residues long. Germline lookup yields CDR1 MDHEN and CDR2 SYDVKM. V lost 8 bases, J lost 3 bases, and 17 bases lay in between.

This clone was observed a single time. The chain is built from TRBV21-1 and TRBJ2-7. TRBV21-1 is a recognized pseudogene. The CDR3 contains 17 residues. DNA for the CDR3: TGTGCCAGCAGCAAGCAACAAGGGACGGATGCTACCTACGAGCAGTACTTC. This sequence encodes CASSKQQGTDATYEQYF.

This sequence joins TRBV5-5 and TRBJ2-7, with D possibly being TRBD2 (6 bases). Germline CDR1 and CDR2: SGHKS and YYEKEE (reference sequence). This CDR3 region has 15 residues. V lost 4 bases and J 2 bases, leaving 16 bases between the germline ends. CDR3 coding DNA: TGTGCCAGCAGCCACCGGGACTGGACCGCCTACGAGCAGTACTTC. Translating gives CASSHRDWTAYEQYF.

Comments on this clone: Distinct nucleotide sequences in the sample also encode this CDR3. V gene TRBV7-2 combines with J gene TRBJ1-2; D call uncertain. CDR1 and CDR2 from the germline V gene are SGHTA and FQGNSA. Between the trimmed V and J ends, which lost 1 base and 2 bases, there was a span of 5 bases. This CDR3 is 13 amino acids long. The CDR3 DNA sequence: TGTGCCAGCAGCTTAGTTGGAAACTATGGCTACACCTTC. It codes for CASSLVGNYGYTF.